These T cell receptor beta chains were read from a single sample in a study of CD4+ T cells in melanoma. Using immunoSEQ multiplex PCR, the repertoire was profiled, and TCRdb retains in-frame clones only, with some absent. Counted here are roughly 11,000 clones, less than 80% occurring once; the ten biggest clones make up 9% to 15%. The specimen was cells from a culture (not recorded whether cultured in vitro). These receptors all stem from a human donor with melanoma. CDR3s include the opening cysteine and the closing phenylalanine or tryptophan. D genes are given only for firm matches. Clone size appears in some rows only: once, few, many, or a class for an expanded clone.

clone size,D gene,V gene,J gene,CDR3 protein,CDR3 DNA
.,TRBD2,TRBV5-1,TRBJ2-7,CASSWGASGGTYEQYF,TGCGCCAGCAGCTGGGGAGCTAGCGGGGGGACCTACGAGCAGTACTTC
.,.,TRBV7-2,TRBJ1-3,CASTPTPGNTIYF,TGTGCCAGCACCCCGACCCCGGGAAACACCATATATTTT
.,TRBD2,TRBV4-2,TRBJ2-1,CASSPAGGGDNEQFF,TGTGCCAGCAGCCCTGCTGGCGGGGGGGACAATGAGCAGTTCTTC
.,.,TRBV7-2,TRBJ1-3,CASSLSWDTGNTIYF,TGTGCCAGCAGCTTATCTTGGGACACTGGAAACACCATATATTTT
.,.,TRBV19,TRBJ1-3,CASMEFSGNTIYF,TGTGCCAGTATGGAGTTCTCTGGAAACACCATATATTTT
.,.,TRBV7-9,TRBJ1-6,CASSLGDGAHPLHF,TGTGCCAGCAGCTTAGGGGACGGAGCTCATCCCCTCCACTTT
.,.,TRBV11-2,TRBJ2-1,CASSFAGPYNEQFF,TGTGCCAGCAGCTTTGCAGGACCCTACAATGAGCAGTTCTTC
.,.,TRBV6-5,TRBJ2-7,CASSYSDVRSYEQYF,TGTGCCAGCAGTTACTCTGACGTACGATCCTACGAGCAGTACTTC
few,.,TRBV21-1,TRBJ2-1,CASDGDRERPFF,TGTGCCAGCGACGGGGACAGGGAAAGGCCGTTCTTC
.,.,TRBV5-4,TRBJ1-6,CASSPDPVGSPLHF,TGTGCCAGCAGCCCGGACCCTGTCGGGTCACCCCTCCACTTT
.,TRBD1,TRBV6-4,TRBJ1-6,CASSAKGQGVSPLHF,TGTGCCAGCAGTGCCAAGGGACAGGGGGTCTCACCCCTCCACTTT
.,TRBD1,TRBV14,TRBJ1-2,CASSHLGQGGSRGYTF,TGTGCCAGCAGCCACCTGGGACAGGGGGGGTCTCGGGGCTACACCTTC
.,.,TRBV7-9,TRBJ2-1,CASSLSLVLGNEQFF,TGTGCCAGCAGCTTATCGTTGGTTTTAGGGAATGAGCAGTTCTTC
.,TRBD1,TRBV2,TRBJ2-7,CASSGGQAYEQYF,TGTGCCAGCAGTGGGGGACAGGCTTACGAGCAGTACTTC
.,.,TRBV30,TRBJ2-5,CAWSVVETQYF,TGTGCCTGGAGCGTTGTGGAGACCCAGTACTTC
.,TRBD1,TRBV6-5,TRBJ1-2,CANQPPGQRNYGYTF,TGTGCCAACCAGCCACCGGGACAGAGAAACTATGGCTACACCTTC
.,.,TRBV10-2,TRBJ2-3,CASSPTSSSTQYF,TGCGCCAGCAGCCCTACTAGCTCTTCGACGCAGTATTTT
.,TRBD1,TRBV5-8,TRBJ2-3,CASSHHRGGTDTQYF,TGTGCCAGCAGCCATCACAGGGGCGGCACAGATACGCAGTATTTT
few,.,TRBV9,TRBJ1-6,CASSVVAENSPLHF,TGTGCCAGCAGCGTAGTAGCAGAGAATTCACCCCTCCACTTT
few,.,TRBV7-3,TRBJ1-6,CASSSGANSPLHF,TGTGCCAGCAGCTCAGGGGCAAATTCACCCCTCCACTTT
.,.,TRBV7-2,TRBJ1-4,CASSRGSATNEKLFF,TGTGCCAGCAGCCGGGGGAGTGCAACTAATGAAAAACTGTTTTTT
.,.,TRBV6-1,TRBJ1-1,CASRHRRVNTEAFF,TGTGCCAGCAGGCACAGGCGGGTGAACACTGAAGCTTTCTTT
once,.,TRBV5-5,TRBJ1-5,CASSLADTTAQPQHF,TGTGCCAGCAGCTTGGCGGACACCACGGCCCAGCCCCAGCATTTT
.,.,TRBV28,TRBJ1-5,CASSFPSGQWMEPQHF,TGTGCCAGCAGTTTCCCCTCCGGGCAGTGGATGGAGCCCCAGCATTTT
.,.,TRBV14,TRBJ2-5,CASSQSDGFGPQYF,TGTGCCAGCAGCCAAAGTGACGGGTTTGGGCCCCAGTACTTC
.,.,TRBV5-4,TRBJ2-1,CASSLAGTSSLEQFF,TGTGCCAGCAGCTTGGCCGGGACGTCTTCTCTTGAGCAGTTCTTC
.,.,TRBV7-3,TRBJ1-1,CASSPDGDRTEAFF,TGTGCCAGCAGCCCAGATGGAGACCGGACTGAAGCTTTCTTT
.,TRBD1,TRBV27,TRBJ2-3,CASSLKQGADTQYF,TGTGCCAGCAGTTTAAAGCAGGGGGCAGATACGCAGTATTTT
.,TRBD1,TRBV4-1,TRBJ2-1,CASSHHPLQGDQDEQFF,TGCGCCAGCAGCCATCACCCCCTACAGGGGGATCAGGATGAGCAGTTCTTC
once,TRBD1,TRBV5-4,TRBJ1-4,CASSRDRGEEKLFF,TGTGCCAGCAGCCGGGACAGGGGCGAGGAAAAACTGTTTTTT
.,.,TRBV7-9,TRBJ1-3,CASSFGSASTGNTIYF,TGTGCCAGCAGCTTCGGCAGTGCGTCTACTGGAAACACCATATATTTT
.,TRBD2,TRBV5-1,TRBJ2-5,CASSSGERGAQETQYF,TGCGCCAGCAGCTCGGGGGAGCGGGGGGCACAAGAGACCCAGTACTTC
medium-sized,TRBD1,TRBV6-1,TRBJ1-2,CASEQGNYGYTF,TGTGCCAGCGAACAGGGGAACTATGGCTACACCTTC
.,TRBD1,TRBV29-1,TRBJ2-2,CSVSRTGDTGELFF,TGCAGCGTCAGTAGGACAGGGGACACCGGGGAGCTGTTTTTT
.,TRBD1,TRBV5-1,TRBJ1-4,CASSLPPAGGEEKLFF,TGCGCCAGCAGCTTACCGCCGGCAGGGGGTGAGGAAAAACTGTTTTTT